Listed below are T cell receptor beta chains from one sample, sequenced in a study of response to subunit inactivated influenza vaccine. MiXCR, run by TCRdb on the RT-PCR reads, gives a single entry per CDR3 protein. The sample records 650,000 or so distinct CDR3 sequences, roughly 15% being singletons. The input for sequencing was PBMCs from blood, taken 14 to 15 days before vaccination. The origin of the receptors is a man aged 50-60 years who received an inactivated influenza vaccine. The CDR3 runs from the conserved cysteine through the conserved F or W. The D gene is left open where the match is weak. Size tells how often a clone was seen (once, few, many) or the class of an expanded clone, and some rows leave it out.

TRBJ2-2,TRBV20-1,few,.,CSASPGANTGELFF,TGCAGTGCTAGCCCTGGGGCGAACACCGGGGAGCTGTTTTTT
TRBJ2-1,TRBV27,few,.,CASSDNTHIRNEQFF,TGTGCCAGCAGCGACAACACGCACATCAGGAATGAGCAGTTCTTC
TRBJ1-4,TRBV6-1,many,.,CASSELGGRITTNEKLFF,TGTGCCAGCAGCGAATTAGGGGGGCGGATCACAACTAATGAAAAACTGTTTTTT
TRBJ1-1,TRBV6-6,.,.,CASIPSSNTEAFF,TGTGCCAGCATTCCTAGTTCCAACACTGAAGCTTTCTTT
TRBJ1-5,TRBV7-2,.,TRBD1,CASSSNRGADNQPQHF,TGTGCCAGCAGCTCAAACAGGGGGGCCGACAATCAGCCCCAGCATTTT
TRBJ1-2,TRBV7-2,.,.,CASSLQGFIGYGYTF,TGTGCCAGCAGCCTCCAAGGGTTTATCGGCTATGGCTACACCTTC
TRBJ2-7,TRBV4-3,once,.,CASSQDRNGAAYEQYF,TGCGCCAGCAGCCAAGATCGAAACGGGGCGGCCTACGAGCAGTACTTC
TRBJ2-3,TRBV15,many,TRBD2,CATSRGGLAVLTDTQYF,TGTGCCACCAGCAGAGGGGGACTAGCGGTGTTAACAGATACGCAGTATTTT
TRBJ2-7,TRBV28,few,.,CASSLGGGIDEQYF,TGTGCCAGCAGTTTGGGAGGGGGCATCGACGAGCAGTACTTC
TRBJ2-1,TRBV27,.,.,CASSPGLVSYNEQFF,TGTGCCAGCAGTCCGGGACTGGTTTCCTACAATGAGCAGTTCTTC